A single sample is the source of the 31 T cell receptor beta chains below, sequenced in a study of response to subunit inactivated influenza vaccine. TCRdb re-analysed the RT-PCR reads in MiXCR, keeping a single row per CDR3 protein. This sample carries around 530,000 distinct CDR3 sequences, roughly 12% of them seen once, and the ten largest clones take roughly a tenth. Sequencing used PBMCs from blood, obtained on the day of vaccination. Every receptor here comes from a man in his forties or fifties who received an inactivated influenza vaccine.

The chain couples TRBV20-1 to TRBJ2-3; D gene ambiguous. This CDR3 region has 17 residues. Germline CDR1 and CDR2: DFQATT and SNEGSKA (reference sequence). Between the trimmed V and J ends, which lost 3 bases and 0 bases, there was a span of 19 bases. As DNA, the CDR3 is TGCAGTGCTAGGTCCATGAAACGGATTATGAGCACAGATACGCAGTATTTT. Translated, it gives CSARSMKRIMSTDTQYF.

This chain joins TRBV10-3 and TRBJ2-6; maybe TRBD2 (6 bases). CDR1 ENHRY and CDR2 SYGVKD come from the germline V gene. The CDR3 extends over 18 amino acids. The V gene lost 8 bases and the J gene lost 1 base, with 21 bases spanning the gap. CDR3 protein: CAIAPSGTLVSGANVLTF. The CDR3 DNA sequence: TGTGCCATCGCGCCATCGGGGACTCTGGTATCTGGGGCCAACGTCCTGACTTTC.

This clonotype was observed a few times. V gene TRBV9 combines with J gene TRBJ2-6, with TRBD1 identical over 7 bases. Unmatched junction bases numbered 16, after V lost 1 base and J lost 0 bases. From germline, CDR1 is SGDLS and CDR2 YYNGEE. CDR3 length: 21 residues. This CDR3 is CASSVNPQATGFSSGANVLTF. CDR3 nucleotides: TGTGCCAGCAGCGTAAATCCCCAAGCGACAGGGTTCAGCTCTGGGGCCAACGTCCTGACTTTC.

The chain joins TRBV6-1 to TRBJ1-5, with TRBD1 matching 8 bases. This CDR3 contains 16 residues. Germline values: CDR1 MNHNS, CDR2 SASEGT. The ends lost 4 bases at V and 6 bases at J; junction bases unmatched: 11. In DNA form, the CDR3 reads TGTGCCAGCAGTGCCCGGACAGGGAGTACGGGTCAGCCCCAGCATTTT. It yields the protein CASSARTGSTGQPQHF.

The chain links TRBV20-1 to TRBJ2-7; TRBD1 aligns across 10 bases. After removal of 5 bases from V and 3 bases from J, the junction contained 10 bases not matched to a gene. The CDR3 runs 15 residues. The V gene's germline CDR1 is DFQATT and CDR2 SNEGSKA (reference sequence). CDR3 nucleotides: TGCAGTGCTTCTTTGATCGGGACAGGGGTCTACGAGCAGTACTTC. Translation gives CSASLIGTGVYEQYF.

This sequence joins TRBV27 and TRBJ1-1, with D maybe TRBD1 (5 bases). The CDR3 loop spans 13 amino acids. The V end was cut by 2 bases, the J end by 5 bases, with 9 bases between. From germline, CDR1 is MNHEY and CDR2 SMNVEV (reference sequence). The CDR3 sequence: CASSLTGQTEAFF. CDR3 bases: TGTGCCAGCAGTTTAACAGGTCAGACTGAAGCTTTCTTT.

The chain joins TRBV5-6 to TRBJ2-1, with unresolved D. Trimming left V 5 bases short and J 12 bases short, with 12 bases between. The CDR3 has 11 residues. Per the germline V gene, CDR1 is SGHDT and CDR2 is YYEEEE. CDR3 bases: TGTGCCAGCAGGCTGGCCGCATTGCAGTTCTTC. Translating it yields CASRLAALQFF.

This clonotype has just a few counts. The chain employs TRBV6-1 and TRBJ2-2; weak D call: TRBD2 (5 bases). CDR3 size: 13 residues. The germline V gene encodes CDR1 MNHNS and CDR2 SASEGT. DNA of the CDR3: TGTGTTATCGGGGAGCCCAACACCGGGGAGCTGTTTTTT. Amino acid sequence: CVIGEPNTGELFF.

V gene TRBV7-2 combines with J gene TRBJ2-5; D unclear. Trimming took off 3 bases at V and 6 bases at J, with 11 bases between the two ends. This CDR3 spans 13 amino acids. From germline, CDR1 is SGHTA and CDR2 FQGNSA. The DNA for the CDR3 is TGTGCCAGCAGCTTCCCACCTGAAAAGACCCAGTACTTC. This codes for CASSFPPEKTQYF.

This clonotype was detected a few times. V gene TRBV7-8 combines with J gene TRBJ2-5, with D perhaps matching TRBD1 (6 bases). Between the trimmed V and J ends, which lost 5 bases and 7 bases, there was a span of 23 bases. Germline V gene data show CDR1 as SGHVS and CDR2 as FQNEAQ. CDR3 length: 16 residues. The CDR3 DNA is TGTGCCAGCAGCCGGGACACTGTGGCCCAGCGTCGGACCCAGTACTTC. This codes for CASSRDTVAQRRTQYF.

Only a few counts were recorded for this clonotype. Written as DNA, the CDR3 is TGTGCCAGCATGGGGGGAAGCTCCTACAATGAGCAGTTCTTC. It specifies CASMGGSSYNEQFF. V is TRBV11-2 and J is TRBJ2-1; maybe TRBD2 (6 bases). This CDR3 has 14 amino acids. Trimming shortened V by 7 bases and J by 0 bases, and 10 bases separated the two germline ends. Looked up from germline, CDR1 is SGHAT and CDR2 is FQNNGV.

This chain connects TRBV12-3 or TRBV12-4 to TRBJ2-2, with a weak D call TRBD2 (6 bases). Deletions cut 3 bases from V and 1 base from J, with 12 bases between. The CDR3 sequence is 16 residues long. CDR3 residues: CASSLGGPRNTGELFF. The CDR3 nucleotides read TGTGCCAGCAGTTTGGGGGGACCTCGGAACACCGGGGAGCTGTTTTTT.

This clonotype was seen a handful of times. This sequence joins TRBV20-1 and TRBJ1-6, with D unclear. Deletions cut 6 bases from V and 0 bases from J, with 18 bases between. The V gene's germline CDR1 is DFQATT and CDR2 SNEGSKA (reference sequence). This CDR3 contains 17 residues. CDR3 residues: CSARRGGVSSYNSPLHF. The CDR3 DNA follows: TGCAGTGCAAGACGTGGCGGGGTGAGCTCCTATAATTCACCCCTCCACTTT.

V is TRBV10-3 and J is TRBJ2-1, with D tentatively TRBD1 or TRBD2 (5 bases each). Trimming took off 7 bases at V and 10 bases at J, with 17 bases between the two ends. Germline V lookup: CDR1 ENHRY, CDR2 SYGVKD. CDR3 length: 13 amino acids. The CDR3: CAITGDGLREQFF. The CDR3 bases are TGTGCCATCACTGGGGACGGGCTTAGGGAGCAGTTCTTC.

This clonotype was seen more than once but under ten times. J is TRBJ2-1 and V is TRBV4-2, with a tentative D call TRBD1 (5 bases). The CDR3 has 16 amino acids. V was shortened by 2 bases and J by 0 bases, with 11 bases between the two germline ends. Germline assignment: CDR1 LGHNA and CDR2 YNFKEQ. DNA of the CDR3: TGTGCCAGCAGCCAAAGGGGCGGACGCTCCTACAATGAGCAGTTCTTC. This gives the protein CASSQRGGRSYNEQFF.

This clonotype showed up just a few times. The rearrangement links TRBV20-1 to TRBJ2-7; no clear D. Deletions cut 3 bases from V and 3 bases from J, with 9 bases between. CDR1 and CDR2 (germline): DFQATT, SNEGSKA (reference sequence). This CDR3 is 12 amino acids long. The CDR3 DNA sequence: TGCAGTGCTAGTCCGGACCACTACGAGCAGTACTTC. Translating it yields CSASPDHYEQYF.

The genes are TRBV4-3 and TRBJ2-1, with D maybe TRBD2 (7 bases). Trimming pared 1 base from V and 4 bases from J, leaving 11 bases between. CDR1 and CDR2 (germline): LGHNA, YSLEER. The CDR3 consists of 15 residues. For the CDR3, the DNA is TGCGCCAGCAGCCAAGGGGCGGGGGCGTACAATGAGCAGTTCTTC. Its protein product is CASSQGAGAYNEQFF.

The chain carries TRBV7-2 and TRBJ2-6; no definite D call. The CDR3 runs to 16 residues. The V gene's germline CDR1 is SGHTA and CDR2 FQGNSA. Trimming cost V 5 bases and J 12 bases, with 23 bases left between them. CDR3 region: CASSLSAVGGLPVLTF. CDR3 DNA: TGTGCCAGCAGCCTCTCGGCGGTCGGTGGGCTCCCCGTCCTGACTTTC.

The chain is built from TRBV4-3 and TRBJ2-3, with D uncertain. The V end was cut by 4 bases, the J end by 2 bases, with 13 bases between. The CDR3 runs 15 residues. Germline values: CDR1 LGHNA, CDR2 YSLEER. The CDR3 reads CASSPNGRNTDTQYF. The CDR3 coding sequence is TGCGCCAGCAGCCCAAACGGCAGAAACACAGATACGCAGTATTTT.

This chain uses TRBV12-3 or TRBV12-4 with TRBJ2-7; D gene uncertain. The CDR3 totals 13 residues. The ends were cut back, 5 bases at V and 3 bases at J, with 11 bases in the middle. CDR3 amino acids: CASSPGSHYEQYF. The CDR3, as DNA: TGTGCCAGCAGTCCCGGGTCTCACTACGAGCAGTACTTC.

There are a few counts of this clonotype. The gene calls are TRBV9 and TRBJ2-1; the D is unclear. Germline V gene data show CDR1 as SGDLS and CDR2 as YYNGEE. The germline V and J ends were trimmed by 0 bases and 10 bases, with 11 bases remaining between them. The CDR3 runs 13 residues. CDR3 amino acids: CASSVVPGREQFF. The CDR3 DNA sequence: TGTGCCAGCAGCGTAGTCCCGGGTCGGGAGCAGTTCTTC.

The V and J genes are TRBV11-1 and TRBJ2-7; 7 nucleotides line up with TRBD1. The CDR3 spans 15 residues. V trimming: 5 bases; J trimming: 1 base; junction bases outside the gene matches: 8. The germline CDR1 and CDR2 sequences are SGHAT and FQDESV (reference sequence). As DNA, the CDR3 is TGTGCCAGCAGCAGTCTTCAGGGACAGTCCTACGAGCAGTACTTC. Amino acid sequence: CASSSLQGQSYEQYF. Together with reference TRBV11-1 and TRBJ2-7, the CDR3 gives the full variable domain: EAEVAQSPRYKITEKSQAVAFWCDPISGHATLYWYRQILGQGPELLVQFQDESVVDDSQLPKDRFSAERLKGVDSTLKIQPAELGDSAMYLCASSSLQGQSYEQYFGPGTRLTVT.

The chain employs TRBV3-1 and TRBJ2-7; D possibly corresponds to TRBD2 (6 bases). The ends were cut back, 1 base at V and 2 bases at J, with 18 bases in the middle. Germline CDR1 is LGHDT and CDR2 is YNNKEL (reference sequence). The CDR3 contains 17 residues. The CDR3 bases are TGTGCCAGCAGCCAAGGTTCGGCGCAGCGGGTCGCCTACGAGCAGTACTTC. As protein: CASSQGSAQRVAYEQYF.

This clonotype occurred many times. V and J are TRBV7-9 and TRBJ2-7; D ambiguous. From germline, CDR1 is SEHNR and CDR2 FQNEAQ (reference sequence). Trimming took off 6 bases at V and 3 bases at J, with 9 bases between the two ends. The CDR3 sequence is 12 residues long. CDR3 residues: CASSFTNYEQYF. CDR3 nucleotides: TGTGCCAGCAGTTTTACTAACTACGAGCAGTACTTC.

This clonotype came up many times. This chain links TRBV7-2 with TRBJ2-2; possibly TRBD1 for D (5 bases). The V gene lost 7 bases and the J gene lost 6 bases, with 15 bases spanning the gap. Germline lookup yields CDR1 SGHTA and CDR2 FQGNSA. The CDR3 loop spans 14 amino acids. CDR3 sequence: CASTAGWVAGELFF. CDR3 DNA sequence: TGTGCCAGCACCGCAGGGTGGGTGGCCGGGGAGCTGTTTTTT.

This clonotype has more than one count but fewer than ten. The genes are TRBV20-1 and TRBJ2-7, with 14 bases lining up with TRBD2. This CDR3 is 14 amino acids long. V was pared by 3 bases and J by 7 bases, with 5 bases of the junction left unmatched. Germline loops: CDR1 DFQATT, CDR2 SNEGSKA (reference sequence). The CDR3, as DNA: TGCAGTGCTAGGGGGACTAGCGGGAGTCAAGAGCAGTACTTC. Translated: CSARGTSGSQEQYF.

The CDR3 DNA reads TGTGCCACCAGCAACCGGGACGGATCCTACGAGCAGTACTTC. As protein: CATSNRDGSYEQYF. The chain carries TRBV15 and TRBJ2-7; D may match TRBD1 or TRBD2 (5 bases each). The CDR3 is 14 amino acids. Trimming cost V 4 bases and J 1 base, with 11 bases left between them. The germline CDR1 and CDR2 sequences are LNHNV and YYDKDF (reference sequence).

This clonotype was observed at least ten times. V gene TRBV12-3 or TRBV12-4 combines with J gene TRBJ2-5; D is unclear. The CDR3 spans 13 residues. V was clipped by 5 bases and J by 1 base, with 8 bases between them. CDR3 in amino acids: CASSQQLQETQYF. The CDR3 DNA sequence: TGTGCCAGCAGTCAACAGCTCCAAGAGACCCAGTACTTC.

This clonotype was observed a few times. This chain links TRBV29-1 with TRBJ2-1; D call uncertain. The CDR3 sequence is 11 residues long. V shed 4 bases and J shed 12 bases, with 13 bases lying between them. The germline CDR1 and CDR2 sequences are SQVTM and ANQGSEA. The CDR3 sequence: CSVGGAWGQFF. In DNA, the CDR3 is TGCAGCGTTGGAGGAGCCTGGGGGCAGTTCTTC.

The chain combines TRBV6-2 or TRBV6-3 with TRBJ2-6; TRBD2 is a possible D gene (5 bases). With 6 bases removed from V and 4 bases from J, the gap between germline ends came to 10 bases. Germline-derived CDR1 and CDR2 are MNHEY and SVGEGT. The CDR3 contains 14 residues. The CDR3 loop reads CASSRTLGANVLTF. The CDR3 DNA reads TGTGCCAGCAGCCGGACTCTAGGGGCCAACGTCCTGACTTTC.

This clonotype appeared many times. The chain combines TRBV11-3 with TRBJ2-1, with 8 bases matching TRBD2. Germline lookup yields CDR1 SGHNT and CDR2 YENEEA. The CDR3 sequence is 18 residues long. V gave up 1 base and J gave up 0 bases; unmatched junction bases: 8. CDR3 DNA sequence: TGTGCCAGCAGCTTAGTGGGACTAGGAGCCTCCTCCTACAATGAGCAGTTCTTC. Translating gives CASSLVGLGASSYNEQFF. The variable domain in full, completed from reference TRBV11-3 and TRBJ2-1, reads EAGVVQSPRYKIIEKKQPVAFWCNPISGHNTLYWYLQNLGQGPELLIRYENEEAVDDSQLPKDRFSAERLKGVDSTLKIQPAELGDSAVYLCASSLVGLGASSYNEQFFGPGTRLTVL.